This is a list of T cell receptor beta chains from one sample in a study of T cell repertoires in cytomegalovirus infection. MiXCR, applied by TCRdb to the reads, yields one record per CDR3 protein. Here the sample spans around 330,000 distinct CDR3 sequences, about a sixth being singletons. Sequenced input: PBMCs. These receptor sequences come from a human donor in good health (CMV status not recorded). Some clones in this sample may be carry-over from other donors' samples. Both conserved end residues are part of each CDR3. The order of the fields is CDR3 length, D gene, clone size, V gene, J gene, CDR3 protein, CDR3 DNA. The D gene is left open where the match is weak. Clone size appears in some rows only: once, few, many, or a class for an expanded clone.

14	-	-	TRBV11-2	TRBJ2-7	CASSSHYGAYEQYF	TGTGCCAGCAGCTCACATTATGGAGCCTACGAGCAGTACTTC
14	TRBD1	many	TRBV10-3	TRBJ1-2	CAISEPGTDNGYTF	TGTGCCATCAGTGAGCCAGGGACAGACAATGGCTACACCTTC
14	-	many	TRBV7-2	TRBJ2-5	CASSFTTPGETQYF	TGTGCCAGCAGCTTTACGACTCCCGGGGAGACCCAGTACTTC
15	TRBD1	few	TRBV7-6	TRBJ2-1	CASRTGTGGYNEQFF	TGTGCCAGCAGAACCGGGACAGGAGGCTACAATGAGCAGTTCTTC
15	TRBD1	-	TRBV6-2/TRBV6-3	TRBJ2-2	CASRTGTDNTGELFF	TGTGCCAGCAGGACCGGGACAGACAACACCGGGGAGCTGTTTTTT
16	TRBD2	many	TRBV7-2	TRBJ2-7	CASRVSGGTLTYEQYF	TGTGCCAGCAGAGTTAGCGGGGGGACCTTAACCTACGAGCAGTACTTC
14	TRBD1	few	TRBV12-3/TRBV12-4	TRBJ1-5	CASRQTGTNQPQHF	TGTGCCAGCAGGCAGACAGGGACCAATCAGCCCCAGCATTTT
15	TRBD1	-	TRBV28	TRBJ1-2	CASSGRTTGVTGYTF	TGTGCCAGCAGTGGCCGAACCACAGGGGTTACTGGCTACACCTTC
13	-	-	TRBV28	TRBJ1-1	CASSLLRETEAFF	TGTGCCAGCAGTTTACTTCGGGAAACTGAAGCTTTCTTT
14	-	-	TRBV7-9	TRBJ1-5	CASSLVETNQPQHF	TGTGCCAGCAGCTTAGTGGAAACCAATCAGCCCCAGCATTTT
14	-	many	TRBV7-9	TRBJ1-1	CASSLAGVEGEAFF	TGTGCCAGCAGCTTAGCGGGTGTTGAGGGCGAAGCTTTCTTT
12	-	-	TRBV12-3/TRBV12-4	TRBJ1-3	CASRSSGNTIYF	TGTGCCAGCAGGAGCTCTGGAAACACCATATATTTT
13	-	once	TRBV29-1	TRBJ1-2	CSVGPGGRYSYTF	TGCAGCGTGGGGCCTGGGGGAAGATATAGCTACACCTTC
15	-	-	TRBV6-2/TRBV6-3	TRBJ2-1	CASSLDKSSYNEQFF	TGTGCCAGCAGCCTGGACAAGAGCTCCTACAATGAGCAGTTCTTC
16	TRBD1	many	TRBV6-6	TRBJ2-2	CASSYPPDRGSGELFF	TGTGCCAGCAGTTACCCTCCTGACAGGGGATCCGGGGAGCTGTTTTTT
17	-	once	TRBV3-1	TRBJ2-2	CASSHEDLSGNTGELFF	TGTGCCAGCAGCCATGAAGATCTGAGTGGGAACACCGGGGAGCTGTTTTTT
15	-	-	TRBV27	TRBJ2-2	CASSLERPASGELFF	TGTGCCAGCAGTTTAGAGCGGCCCGCGTCCGGGGAGCTGTTTTTT
14	-	-	TRBV18	TRBJ1-2	CASFTTGRGDGYTF	TGTGCCAGCTTTACGACGGGCAGGGGTGATGGCTACACCTTC
15	TRBD1	-	TRBV12-3/TRBV12-4	TRBJ1-1	CASSRDRDWHTEAFF	TGTGCCAGCAGTAGGGACAGGGATTGGCACACTGAAGCTTTCTTT
12	TRBD1	few	TRBV20-1	TRBJ1-2	CSVYGTGDGYTF	TGCAGTGTGTACGGGACAGGGGATGGCTACACCTTC
17	-	-	TRBV2	TRBJ1-4	CASSDLSRSRSGEKLFF	TGTGCCAGCAGCGACCTGTCGAGAAGCAGAAGCGGTGAAAAACTGTTTTTT
13	TRBD2	-	TRBV10-3	TRBJ2-3	CATSGGSTDTQYF	TGTGCCACGAGCGGGGGGTCCACAGATACGCAGTATTTT
15	-	-	TRBV5-4	TRBJ2-6	CASSFRRSGANVLTF	TGTGCCAGCAGCTTTAGGCGCTCTGGGGCCAACGTCCTGACTTTC
15	-	many	TRBV6-5	TRBJ2-2	CASRGNRERTGELFF	TGTGCCAGCAGGGGGAACAGGGAACGAACCGGGGAGCTGTTTTTT
12	-	few	TRBV12-5	TRBJ1-1	CASGLDRTEAFF	TGTGCTAGTGGTTTGGACCGCACTGAAGCTTTCTTT
14	-	few	TRBV7-9	TRBJ1-2	CASSPIAGTVSYTF	TGTGCCAGCAGCCCTATCGCAGGGACGGTGAGCTACACCTTC
18	-	-	TRBV19	TRBJ1-5	CASSISFPRLGNNQPQHF	TGTGCCAGTAGTATTTCCTTCCCAAGGCTTGGAAACAATCAGCCCCAGCATTTT
14	-	few	TRBV3-1	TRBJ1-5	CASSQTGQGQPQHF	TGTGCCAGCAGCCAAACAGGGCAGGGACAGCCCCAGCATTTT
15	-	many	TRBV7-8	TRBJ1-3	CASSVDLGAGNTIYF	TGTGCCAGCAGCGTAGATCTAGGGGCTGGAAACACCATATATTTT
13	-	-	TRBV6-5	TRBJ1-2	CASSYGRGNGYTF	TGTGCCAGCAGTTACGGGAGAGGGAATGGCTACACCTTC